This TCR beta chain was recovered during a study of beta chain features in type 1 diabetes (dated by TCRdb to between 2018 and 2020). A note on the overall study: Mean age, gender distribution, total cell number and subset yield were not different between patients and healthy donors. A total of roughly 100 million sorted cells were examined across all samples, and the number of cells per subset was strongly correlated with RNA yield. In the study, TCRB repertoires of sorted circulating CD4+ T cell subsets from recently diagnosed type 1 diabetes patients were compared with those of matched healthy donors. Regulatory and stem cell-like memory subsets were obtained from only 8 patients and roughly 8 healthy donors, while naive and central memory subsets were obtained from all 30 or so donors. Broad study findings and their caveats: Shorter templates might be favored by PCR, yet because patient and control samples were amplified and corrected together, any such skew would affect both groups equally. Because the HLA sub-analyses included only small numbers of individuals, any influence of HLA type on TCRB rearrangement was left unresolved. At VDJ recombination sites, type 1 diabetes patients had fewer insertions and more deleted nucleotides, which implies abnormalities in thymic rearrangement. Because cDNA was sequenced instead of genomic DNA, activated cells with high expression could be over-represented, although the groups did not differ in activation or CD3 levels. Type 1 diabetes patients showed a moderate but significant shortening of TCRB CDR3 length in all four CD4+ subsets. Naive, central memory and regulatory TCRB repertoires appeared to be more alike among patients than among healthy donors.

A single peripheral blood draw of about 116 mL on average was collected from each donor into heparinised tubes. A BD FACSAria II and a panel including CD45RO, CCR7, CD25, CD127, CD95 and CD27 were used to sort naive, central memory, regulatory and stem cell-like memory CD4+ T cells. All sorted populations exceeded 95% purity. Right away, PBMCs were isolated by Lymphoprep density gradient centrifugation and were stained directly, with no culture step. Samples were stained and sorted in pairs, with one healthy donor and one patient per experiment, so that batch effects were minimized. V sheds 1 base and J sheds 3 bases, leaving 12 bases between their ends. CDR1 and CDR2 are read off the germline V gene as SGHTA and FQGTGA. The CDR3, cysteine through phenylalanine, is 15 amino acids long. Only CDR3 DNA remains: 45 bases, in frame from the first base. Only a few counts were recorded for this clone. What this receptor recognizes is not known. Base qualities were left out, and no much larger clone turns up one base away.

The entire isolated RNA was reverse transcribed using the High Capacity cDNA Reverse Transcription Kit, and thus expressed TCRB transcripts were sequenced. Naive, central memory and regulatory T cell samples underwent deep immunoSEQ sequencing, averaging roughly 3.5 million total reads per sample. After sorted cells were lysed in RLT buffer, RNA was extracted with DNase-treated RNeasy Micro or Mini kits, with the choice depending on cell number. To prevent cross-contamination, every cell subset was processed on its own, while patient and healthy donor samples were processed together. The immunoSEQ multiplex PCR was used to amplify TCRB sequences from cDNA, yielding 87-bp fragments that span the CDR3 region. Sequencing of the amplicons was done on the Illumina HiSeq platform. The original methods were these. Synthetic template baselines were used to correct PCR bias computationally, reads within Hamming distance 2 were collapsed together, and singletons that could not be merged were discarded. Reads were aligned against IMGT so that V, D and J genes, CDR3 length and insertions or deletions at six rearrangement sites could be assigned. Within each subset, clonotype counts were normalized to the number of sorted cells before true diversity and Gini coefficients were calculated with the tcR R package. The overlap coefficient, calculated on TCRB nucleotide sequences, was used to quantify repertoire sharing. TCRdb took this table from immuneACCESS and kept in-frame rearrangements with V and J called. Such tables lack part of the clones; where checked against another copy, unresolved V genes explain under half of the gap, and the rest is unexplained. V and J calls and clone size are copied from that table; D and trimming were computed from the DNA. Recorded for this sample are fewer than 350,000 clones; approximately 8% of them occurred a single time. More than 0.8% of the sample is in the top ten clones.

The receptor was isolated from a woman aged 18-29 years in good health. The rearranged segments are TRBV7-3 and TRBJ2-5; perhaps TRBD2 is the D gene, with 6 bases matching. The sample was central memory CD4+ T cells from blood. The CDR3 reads CASSLSTSTKETQYF. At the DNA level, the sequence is TGTGCCAGCAGCTTAAGCACTAGCACTAAAGAGACCCAGTACTTC.